The clone carrying this TCR beta chain has just a few counts. TCRdb reprocessed the 5' RACE reads via MiXCR and lists one record per CDR3 protein. The repertoire holds about 350,000 distinct CDR3 sequences, with roughly an eighth as singletons. The V and J ends lost 4 bases and 10 bases respectively, with 14 bases between them. The CDR3 sequence is 12 residues long. Germline CDR1 is SQVTM and CDR2 is ANQGSEA. The data were taken from a study of T-cell memory formation after mild COVID-19. Study information: TCR clusters mostly belonged to single donors.

Sequenced material: PBMCs or a T cell subset sorted from them (not recorded which). This receptor was obtained from a man aged 18-30 years who had mild COVID-19 (a few samples of this study predate the infection). Cell type and time point are not known. The J gene is TRBJ2-1, the V gene TRBV29-1; D may be TRBD1 (5 bases). The CDR3 sequence: CSVGSGQWEQFF. CDR3 in DNA: TGCAGCGTTGGATCCGGACAATGGGAGCAGTTCTTC.